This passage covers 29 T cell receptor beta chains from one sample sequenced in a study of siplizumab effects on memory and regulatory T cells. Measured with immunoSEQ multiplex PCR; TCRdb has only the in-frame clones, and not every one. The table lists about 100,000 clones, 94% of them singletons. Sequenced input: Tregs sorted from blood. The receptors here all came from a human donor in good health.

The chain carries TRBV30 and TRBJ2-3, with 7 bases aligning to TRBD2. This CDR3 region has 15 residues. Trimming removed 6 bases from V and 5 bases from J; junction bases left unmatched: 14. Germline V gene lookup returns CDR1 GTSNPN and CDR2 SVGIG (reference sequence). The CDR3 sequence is CACSRMGGPVDTQYF. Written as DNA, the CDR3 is TGTGCCTGTTCGAGGATGGGAGGGCCCGTAGATACGCAGTATTTT.

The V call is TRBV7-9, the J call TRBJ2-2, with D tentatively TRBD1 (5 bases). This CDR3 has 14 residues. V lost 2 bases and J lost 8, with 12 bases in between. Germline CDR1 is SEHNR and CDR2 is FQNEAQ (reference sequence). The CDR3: CASSLSQAWGELFF. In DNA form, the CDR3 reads TGTGCCAGCAGCTTATCACAGGCATGGGGGGAGCTGTTTTTT.

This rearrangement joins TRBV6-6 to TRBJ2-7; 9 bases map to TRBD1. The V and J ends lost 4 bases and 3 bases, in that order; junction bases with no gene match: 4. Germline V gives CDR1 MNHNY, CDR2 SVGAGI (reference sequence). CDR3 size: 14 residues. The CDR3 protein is CASSWTGASYEQYF. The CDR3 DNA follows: TGTGCCAGCAGTTGGACAGGGGCGAGCTACGAGCAGTACTTC.

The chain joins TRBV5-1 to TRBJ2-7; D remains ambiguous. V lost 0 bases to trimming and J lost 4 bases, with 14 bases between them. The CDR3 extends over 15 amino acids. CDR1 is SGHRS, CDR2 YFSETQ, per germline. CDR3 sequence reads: CASSLGPAGGYEQYF. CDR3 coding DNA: TGCGCCAGCAGCTTGGGGCCCGCAGGTGGTTACGAGCAGTACTTC.

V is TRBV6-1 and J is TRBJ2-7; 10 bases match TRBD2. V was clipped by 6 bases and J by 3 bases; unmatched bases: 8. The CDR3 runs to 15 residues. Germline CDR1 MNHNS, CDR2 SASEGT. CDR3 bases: TGTGCCAGCAGACGACTAGCGGGCCGAGGCTACGAGCAGTACTTC. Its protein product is CASRRLAGRGYEQYF.

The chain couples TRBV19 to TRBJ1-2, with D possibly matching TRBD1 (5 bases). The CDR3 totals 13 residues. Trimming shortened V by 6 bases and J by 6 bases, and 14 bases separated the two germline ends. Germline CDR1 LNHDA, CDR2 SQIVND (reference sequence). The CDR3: CASRGRTRDGYTF. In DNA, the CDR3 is TGTGCCAGTAGGGGGAGGACACGTGATGGCTACACCTTC.

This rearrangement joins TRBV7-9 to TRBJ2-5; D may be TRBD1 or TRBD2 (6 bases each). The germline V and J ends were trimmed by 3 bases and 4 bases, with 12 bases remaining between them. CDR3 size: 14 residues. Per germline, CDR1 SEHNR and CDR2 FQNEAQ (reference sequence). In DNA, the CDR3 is TGTGCCAGCAGCTTTGGCGGAGGGGGAGAGACCCAGTACTTC. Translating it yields CASSFGGGGETQYF.

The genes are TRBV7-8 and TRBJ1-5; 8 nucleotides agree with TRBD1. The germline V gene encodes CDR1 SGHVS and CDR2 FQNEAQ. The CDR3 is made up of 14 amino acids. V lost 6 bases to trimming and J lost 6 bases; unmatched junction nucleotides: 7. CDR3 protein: CASSSTGGIQPQHF. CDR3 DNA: TGTGCCAGCAGTTCTACAGGGGGAATTCAGCCCCAGCATTTT.

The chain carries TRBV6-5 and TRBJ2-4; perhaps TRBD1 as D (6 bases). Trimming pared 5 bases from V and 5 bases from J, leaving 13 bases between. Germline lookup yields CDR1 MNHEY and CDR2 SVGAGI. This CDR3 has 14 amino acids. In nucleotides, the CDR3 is TGTGCCAGCAGTGCTGGACAGACCCAAAACATTCAGTACTTC. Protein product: CASSAGQTQNIQYF.

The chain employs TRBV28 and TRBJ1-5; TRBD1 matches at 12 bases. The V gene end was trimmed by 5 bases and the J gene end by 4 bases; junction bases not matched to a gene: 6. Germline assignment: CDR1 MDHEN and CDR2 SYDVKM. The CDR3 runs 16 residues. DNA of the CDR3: TGTGCCAGCAGTAAACCGGGACAGGGGGCGAATCAGCCCCAGCATTTT. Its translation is CASSKPGQGANQPQHF. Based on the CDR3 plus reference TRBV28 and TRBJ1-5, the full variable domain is DVKVTQSSRYLVKRTGEKVFLECVQDMDHENMFWYRQDPGLGLRLIYFSYDVKMKEKGDIPEGYSVSREKKERFSLILESASTNQTSMYLCASSKPGQGANQPQHFGDGTRLSIL.

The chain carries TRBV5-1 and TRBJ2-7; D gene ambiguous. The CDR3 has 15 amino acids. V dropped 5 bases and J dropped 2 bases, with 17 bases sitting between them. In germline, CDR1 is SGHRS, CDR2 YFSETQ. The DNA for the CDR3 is TGCGCCAGCAGTCCCGGTTTGCGAAGGACCTACGAGCAGTACTTC. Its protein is CASSPGLRRTYEQYF.

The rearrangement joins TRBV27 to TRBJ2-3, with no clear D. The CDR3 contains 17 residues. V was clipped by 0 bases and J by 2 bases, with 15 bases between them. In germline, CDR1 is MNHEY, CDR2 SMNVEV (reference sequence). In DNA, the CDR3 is TGTGCCAGCAGTTTATCGGGTGGGTGGGCTTACACAGATACGCAGTATTTT. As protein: CASSLSGGWAYTDTQYF.

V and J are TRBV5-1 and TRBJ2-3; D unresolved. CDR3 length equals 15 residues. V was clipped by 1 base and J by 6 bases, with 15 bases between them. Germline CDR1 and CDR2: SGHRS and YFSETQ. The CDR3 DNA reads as TGCGCCAGCAGCTTGATTGCAGGCCGGCCGGATACGCAGTATTTT. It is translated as CASSLIAGRPDTQYF.

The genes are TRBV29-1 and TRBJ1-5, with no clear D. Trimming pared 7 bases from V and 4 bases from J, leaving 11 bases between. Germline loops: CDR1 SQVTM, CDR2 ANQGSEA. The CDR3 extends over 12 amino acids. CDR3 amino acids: CSASFRNQPQHF. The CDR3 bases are TGCAGCGCATCGTTTAGAAATCAGCCCCAGCATTTT.

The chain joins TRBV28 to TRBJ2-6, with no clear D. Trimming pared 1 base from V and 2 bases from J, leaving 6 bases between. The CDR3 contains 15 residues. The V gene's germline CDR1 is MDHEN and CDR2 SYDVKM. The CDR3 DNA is TGTGCCAGCAGTTTATATGGGGCTGGGGCCAACGTCCTGACTTTC. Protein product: CASSLYGAGANVLTF.

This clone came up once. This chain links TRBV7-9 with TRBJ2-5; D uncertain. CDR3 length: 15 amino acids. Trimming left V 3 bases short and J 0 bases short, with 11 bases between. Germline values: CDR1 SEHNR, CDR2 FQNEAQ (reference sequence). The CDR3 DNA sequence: TGTGCCAGCAGCTTGTGGGCAGCATACCAAGAGACCCAGTACTTC. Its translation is CASSLWAAYQETQYF.

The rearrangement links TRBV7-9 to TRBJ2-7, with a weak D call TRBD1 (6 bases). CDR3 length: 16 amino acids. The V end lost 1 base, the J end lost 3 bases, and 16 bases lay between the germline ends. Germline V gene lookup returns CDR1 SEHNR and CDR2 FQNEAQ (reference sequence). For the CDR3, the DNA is TGTGCCAGCAGCTTAGATCTGGGGGCGGGTAGCTACGAGCAGTACTTC. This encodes CASSLDLGAGSYEQYF. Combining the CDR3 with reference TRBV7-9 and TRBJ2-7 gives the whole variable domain DTGVSQNPRHKITKRGQNVTFRCDPISEHNRLYWYRQTLGQGPEFLTYFQNEAQLEKSRLLSDRFSAERPKGSFSTLEIQRTEQGDSAMYLCASSLDLGAGSYEQYFGPGTRLTVT.

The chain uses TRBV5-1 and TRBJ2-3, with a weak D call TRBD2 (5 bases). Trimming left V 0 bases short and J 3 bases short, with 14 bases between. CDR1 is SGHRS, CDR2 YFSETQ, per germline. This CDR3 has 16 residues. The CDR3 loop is CASSLASGIRTDTQYF. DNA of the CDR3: TGCGCCAGCAGCTTGGCCTCGGGGATTAGAACAGATACGCAGTATTTT.

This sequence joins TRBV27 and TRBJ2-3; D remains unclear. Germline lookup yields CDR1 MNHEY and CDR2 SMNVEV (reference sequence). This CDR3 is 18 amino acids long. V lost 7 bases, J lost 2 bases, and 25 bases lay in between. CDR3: CASTPPGHRPIATDTQYF. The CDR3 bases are TGTGCCAGCACCCCGCCAGGCCATAGACCTATTGCCACAGATACGCAGTATTTT.

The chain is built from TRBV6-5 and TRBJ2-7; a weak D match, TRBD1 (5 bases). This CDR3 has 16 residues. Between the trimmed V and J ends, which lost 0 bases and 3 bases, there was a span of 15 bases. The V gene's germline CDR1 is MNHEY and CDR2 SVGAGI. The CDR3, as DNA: TGTGCCAGCAGTTACTCGCCGTCAGGGTACGGCTACGAGCAGTACTTC. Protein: CASSYSPSGYGYEQYF.

The chain's CDR3 is CASKVGQSYGYTF. The CDR3 DNA reads as TGTGCCAGCAAGGTGGGACAGAGCTATGGCTACACCTTC. V and J are TRBV2 and TRBJ1-2; 7 bases agree with TRBD1. With 7 bases clipped from V and 4 bases from J, the junction kept 6 bases outside the gene matches. The CDR3 has 13 amino acids. Germline loops: CDR1 SNHLY, CDR2 FYNNEI.

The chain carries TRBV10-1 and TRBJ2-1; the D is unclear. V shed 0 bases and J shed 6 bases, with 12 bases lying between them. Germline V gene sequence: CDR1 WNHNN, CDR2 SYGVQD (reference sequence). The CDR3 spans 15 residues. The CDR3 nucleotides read TGCGCCAGCAGTGAGTCAGGTAGTGGATCCAATGAGCAGTTCTTC. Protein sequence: CASSESGSGSNEQFF.

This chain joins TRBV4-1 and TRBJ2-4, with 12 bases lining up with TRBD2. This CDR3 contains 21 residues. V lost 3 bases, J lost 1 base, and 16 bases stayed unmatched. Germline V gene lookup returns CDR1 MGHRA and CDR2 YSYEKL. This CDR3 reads CASSHGGVLAGGRGAKNIQYF. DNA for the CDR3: TGCGCCAGCAGCCACGGGGGGGTTCTAGCGGGAGGGCGAGGGGCCAAAAACATTCAGTACTTC.

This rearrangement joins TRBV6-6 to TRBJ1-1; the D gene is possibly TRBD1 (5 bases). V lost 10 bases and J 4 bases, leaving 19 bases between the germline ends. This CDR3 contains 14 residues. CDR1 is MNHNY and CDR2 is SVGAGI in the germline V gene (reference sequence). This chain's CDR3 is CAIKRLRESTEAFF. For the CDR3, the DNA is TGTGCCATCAAGCGGCTCAGGGAGAGCACTGAAGCTTTCTTT.

The CDR3: CASGSRGPPYEQYF. DNA for the CDR3: TGTGCCAGCGGGAGCAGGGGGCCACCCTACGAGCAGTACTTC. This rearrangement joins TRBV19 to TRBJ2-7; 8 nucleotides line up with TRBD1. Germline V lookup: CDR1 LNHDA, CDR2 SQIVND (reference sequence). Trimming cost V 9 bases and J 2 bases; bases outside gene matches: 9. The CDR3 consists of 14 residues.

The CDR3 DNA is TGTGCCAGCAGTAGACCCCCTTTATCGACTAGCGGGGTGCCCTACGAGCAGTACTTC. Translation gives CASSRPPLSTSGVPYEQYF. The chain carries TRBV27 and TRBJ2-7; 11 bases match TRBD2. V lost 5 bases to trimming and J lost 2 bases; unmatched junction nucleotides: 17. CDR3 size: 19 residues. Germline V gene sequence: CDR1 MNHEY, CDR2 SMNVEV (reference sequence).

CDR3 DNA sequence: TGCAGCGTAACAAGGGATGGGGAGACCCAGTACTTC. Translation gives CSVTRDGETQYF. The V and J genes are TRBV29-1 and TRBJ2-5; no reliable D call. In germline, CDR1 is SQVTM, CDR2 ANQGSEA. This CDR3 has 12 residues. V dropped 6 bases and J dropped 5 bases, with 13 bases sitting between them.

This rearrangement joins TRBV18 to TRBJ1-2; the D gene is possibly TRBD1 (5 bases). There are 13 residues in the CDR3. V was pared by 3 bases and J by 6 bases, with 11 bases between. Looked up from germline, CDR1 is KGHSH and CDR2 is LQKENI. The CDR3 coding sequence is TGTGCCAGCTCACCGCTCCGGGACGATGGCTACACCTTC. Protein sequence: CASSPLRDDGYTF. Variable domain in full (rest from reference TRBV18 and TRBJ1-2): NAGVMQNPRHLVRRRGQEARLRCSPMKGHSHVYWYRQLPEEGLKFMVYLQKENIIDESGMPKERFSAEFPKEGPSILRIQQVVRGDSAAYFCASSPLRDDGYTFGSGTRLTVV.

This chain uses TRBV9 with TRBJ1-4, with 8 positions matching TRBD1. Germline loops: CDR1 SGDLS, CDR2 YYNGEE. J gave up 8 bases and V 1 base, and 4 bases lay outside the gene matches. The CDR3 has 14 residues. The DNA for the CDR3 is TGTGCCAGCAGCGTATCGTCAGGGGGCGAAAAACTGTTTTTT. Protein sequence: CASSVSSGGEKLFF.